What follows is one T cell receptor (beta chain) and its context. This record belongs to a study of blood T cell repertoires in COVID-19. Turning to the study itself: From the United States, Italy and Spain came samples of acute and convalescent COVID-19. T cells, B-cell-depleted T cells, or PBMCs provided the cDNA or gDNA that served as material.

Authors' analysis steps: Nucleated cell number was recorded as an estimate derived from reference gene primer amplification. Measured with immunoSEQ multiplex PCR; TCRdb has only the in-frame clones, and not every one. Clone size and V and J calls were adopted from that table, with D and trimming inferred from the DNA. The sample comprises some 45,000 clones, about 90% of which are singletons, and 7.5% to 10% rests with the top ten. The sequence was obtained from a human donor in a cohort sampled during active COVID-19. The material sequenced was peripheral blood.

The CDR3 DNA follows: TGTGCCAGCAGCTTAGTGGGGGGGAGCAATCAGCCCCAGCATTTT. Protein product: CASSLVGGSNQPQHF. The genes are TRBV7-2 and TRBJ1-5; a possible D gene is TRBD1 (5 bases). The V gene lost 1 base and the J gene lost 1 base, with 8 bases spanning the gap. The CDR3 sequence is 15 residues long. Per germline, CDR1 SGHTA and CDR2 FQGNSA.